The TCR beta chain under discussion was sequenced for a study of T cell responses to AZD1222 COVID-19 vaccine. Findings and caveats of the study: Baseline seropositivity characterized only 5 to 7 AZD1222 recipients.

The protocol was immunoSEQ multiplex PCR, while the TCRdb copy is restricted to in-frame clones and leaves out a portion. The sample consists of around 150,000 clones, about 91% of them appearing once. There are 16 residues in the CDR3. V was trimmed by 5 bases and J by 1 base, leaving 17 bases between them. Germline-derived CDR1 and CDR2 are SEHNR and FQNEAQ (reference sequence). As to this clone: No antigen is known for it.

The chain carries TRBV7-9 and TRBJ2-5; D may be TRBD2 (6 bases). This sample comprised peripheral blood, obtained on day 0 of MenACWY control vaccination. This clonotype was sampled from an adult in good health. The CDR3 DNA follows: TGTGCCAGCAGCCCAGCGGTTAGCGGCCTCCAAGAGACCCAGTACTTC. This gives the protein CASSPAVSGLQETQYF.